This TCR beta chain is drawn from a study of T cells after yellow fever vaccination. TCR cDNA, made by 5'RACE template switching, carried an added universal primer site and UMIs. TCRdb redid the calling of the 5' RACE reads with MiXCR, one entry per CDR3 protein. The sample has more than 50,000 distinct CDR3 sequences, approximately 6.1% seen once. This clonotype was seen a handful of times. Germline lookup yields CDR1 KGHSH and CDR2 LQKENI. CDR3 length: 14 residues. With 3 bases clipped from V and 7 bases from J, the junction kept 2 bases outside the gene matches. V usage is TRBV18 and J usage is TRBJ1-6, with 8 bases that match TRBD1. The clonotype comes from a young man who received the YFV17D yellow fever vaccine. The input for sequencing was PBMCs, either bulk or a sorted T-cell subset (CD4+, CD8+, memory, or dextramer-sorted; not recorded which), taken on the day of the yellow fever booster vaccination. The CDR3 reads CASSPGQGNSPLHF. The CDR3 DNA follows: TGTGCCAGCTCACCTGGACAGGGAAATTCACCCCTCCACTTT.